This TCR beta chain was recovered during a study of cytomegalovirus exposure and HLA in healthy donors. The overall study: The roughly 130 validation repertoires used the same platform as the approximately 670 first-cohort repertoires (as reported by a later analysis). Study outcomes and limitations: Subsequent analysis showed first-cohort TCR clusters tending to co-occur in 120 validation repertoires. Researchers catalogued about 150 TCR beta chains as cytomegalovirus-associated.

It was the approximately 120-subject validation cohort, separate from the 666-subject first cohort, to which the donors belonged. Measured with immunoSEQ multiplex PCR; TCRdb has only the in-frame clones, and not every one. The sample yields approximately 46,000 clones, around 94% seen once. A word on this clone: Its matching antigen is unknown.

The source is a man younger than 30 in good health and CMV-seronegative. Sequencing used PBMCs.

CDR3 protein: CASSDRGGGDEQFF. In nucleotides, the CDR3 is TGTGCCAGCAGCGACAGGGGAGGAGGCGATGAGCAGTTCTTC. The V call is TRBV21-1, the J call TRBJ2-1; the D call in the table, TRBD1, was not verified against the DNA. TRBV21-1 is a pseudogene. The CDR3 loop spans 14 amino acids.